Listed below are T cell receptor beta chains from one sample, sequenced in a study of blood T cell repertoires in COVID-19. TCRdb keeps only in-frame clones here, not all; method: immunoSEQ multiplex PCR. The table has around 450,000 clones, around 90% seen once. Source material: PBMCs or T cells enriched from blood (not recorded which). The source is a woman aged 18-29 years with acute COVID-19. The CDR3 runs from the conserved cysteine through the conserved F or W. The D gene is left open where the match is weak. Size tells how often a clone was seen (once, few, many) or the class of an expanded clone, and some rows leave it out.

clone size,D gene,V gene,J gene,CDR3 protein,CDR3 DNA
few,TRBD2,TRBV9,TRBJ2-7,CASSGGLAATYEQYF,TGTGCCAGCAGCGGGGGACTAGCGGCAACCTACGAGCAGTACTTC
.,.,TRBV2,TRBJ2-3,CASSETPLATHTDTQYF,TGTGCCAGCAGTGAAACCCCGCTAGCAACCCACACAGATACGCAGTATTTT
.,TRBD1,TRBV7-9,TRBJ1-3,CASDYRDRGSHTIYF,TGTGCCAGCGACTACCGGGACAGGGGTTCACACACCATATATTTT
.,.,TRBV6-6,TRBJ2-7,CASSYFFSSVYEQYF,TGTGCCAGCAGTTACTTTTTTTCTAGCGTCTACGAGCAGTACTTC
.,TRBD1,TRBV7-6,TRBJ2-3,CASTGTGPTDTQYF,TGTGCCAGCACCGGGACAGGGCCCACAGATACGCAGTATTTT
.,.,TRBV7-8,TRBJ2-7,CASSLHAEGFQQYF,TGTGCCAGCAGCCTTCATGCCGAGGGTTTCCAGCAGTACTTC
.,.,TRBV28,TRBJ2-7,CASSLVAGNLYEQYF,TGTGCCAGCAGTTTAGTAGCCGGGAACCTCTACGAGCAGTACTTC
.,TRBD1,TRBV27,TRBJ2-7,CASSLDGTGGPKQYF,TGTGCCAGCAGTTTAGATGGGACAGGGGGCCCAAAGCAGTACTTC
.,.,TRBV3-1/TRBV3-2,TRBJ1-3,CASSYYQGYGGNTIYF,TGTGCCAGCAGTTACTATCAGGGATACGGTGGAAACACCATATATTTT
.,TRBD1,TRBV3-1/TRBV3-2,TRBJ1-1,CASSLRPGQDMNTEAFF,TGTGCCAGCAGTTTGCGACCGGGACAGGACATGAACACTGAAGCTTTCTTT
.,TRBD1,TRBV6-5,TRBJ2-5,CASRDRVFETQYF,TGTGCCAGCAGGGACAGGGTTTTCGAGACCCAGTACTTC
once,TRBD1,TRBV6-1,TRBJ2-7,CASSAKSTGQGVGEQYF,TGTGCCAGCAGTGCTAAGTCAACGGGACAGGGGGTTGGCGAGCAGTACTTC
.,TRBD2,TRBV19,TRBJ2-7,CASSSLGVGTSGSEQYF,TGTGCCAGTAGTTCCCTCGGGGTTGGAACTAGCGGGAGCGAGCAGTACTTC
.,TRBD1,TRBV6-5,TRBJ2-2,CASSSRQGWTGELFF,TGTGCCAGCAGTTCCCGACAGGGTTGGACCGGGGAGCTGTTTTTT
.,TRBD1,TRBV25-1,TRBJ2-3,CASSEWTGGTDTQYF,TGTGCCAGCAGTGAATGGACAGGGGGAACAGATACGCAGTATTTT
.,.,TRBV2,TRBJ1-1,CASAEALNTEAFF,TGTGCCAGCGCGGAGGCCCTGAACACTGAAGCTTTCTTT
.,TRBD2,TRBV10-3,TRBJ2-2,CAISGVSGRAETGELFF,TGTGCCATCAGTGGGGTTAGCGGGAGGGCCGAAACCGGGGAGCTGTTTTTT
many,.,TRBV10-3,TRBJ1-4,CAISAGGSSLGEEKLFF,TGTGCCATCAGTGCAGGTGGATCCTCGTTAGGTGAGGAAAAACTGTTTTTT
once,.,TRBV5-1,TRBJ1-3,CASKRGSGNTIYF,TGCGCCTCGAAAAGGGGATCTGGAAACACCATATATTTT
.,.,TRBV14,TRBJ2-7,CASSQGNGVSGYHEQYF,TGTGCCAGCAGCCAAGGGAACGGAGTATCGGGGTACCACGAGCAGTACTTC
.,TRBD1,TRBV19,TRBJ1-5,CASSIRGTGANQPQHF,TGTGCCAGTAGTATTCGGGGGACAGGGGCTAATCAGCCCCAGCATTTT
.,TRBD1,TRBV7-9,TRBJ2-5,CASRPGTEETQYF,TGTGCCAGCAGACCCGGGACAGAAGAGACCCAGTACTTC
.,.,TRBV6-5,TRBJ2-7,CASRAGAEQYF,TGTGCCAGCAGGGCAGGGGCCGAGCAGTACTTC
.,.,TRBV3-1/TRBV3-2,TRBJ1-1,CASSHGTGGTEAFF,TGTGCCAGCAGCCATGGGACCGGGGGCACTGAAGCTTTCTTT
.,.,TRBV18,TRBJ2-4,CASSPPQGLAKNIQYF,TGTGCCAGCTCACCACCGCAAGGACTAGCCAAAAACATTCAGTACTTC
.,.,TRBV12-3/TRBV12-4,TRBJ1-5,CASSRQTNQPQHF,TGTGCCAGCAGCCGACAGACTAATCAGCCCCAGCATTTT
.,.,TRBV10-1,TRBJ2-2,CASSEMASTGELFF,TGCGCCAGCAGTGAGATGGCTTCCACCGGGGAGCTGTTTTTT
.,.,TRBV9,TRBJ2-7,CASSPQGPSYEQYF,TGTGCCAGCAGCCCACAGGGCCCATCCTACGAGCAGTACTTC
once,.,TRBV7-6,TRBJ2-2,CASSLIYEGITPNTGELFF,TGTGCCAGCAGCTTAATTTACGAGGGAATTACTCCGAACACCGGGGAGCTGTTTTTT
.,.,TRBV5-1,TRBJ1-6,CASSFSREYSYNSPLHF,TGCGCCAGCAGCTTTAGCCGGGAGTATTCCTATAATTCACCCCTCCACTTT
.,.,TRBV12-5,TRBJ1-3,CASGYRSLSGNTIYF,TGTGCTAGTGGTTACAGGTCATTGTCTGGAAACACCATATATTTT
few,TRBD1,TRBV29-1,TRBJ2-7,CSVRQGNEQYF,TGCAGCGTGCGACAGGGGAACGAGCAGTACTTC
.,.,TRBV11-2,TRBJ2-7,CASSHQGNTYEQYF,TGTGCCAGCAGCCATCAGGGTAACACCTACGAGCAGTACTTC
.,.,TRBV4-2,TRBJ1-5,CASSQSGGAGQPQHF,TGTGCCAGCAGCCAATCTGGGGGCGCCGGTCAGCCCCAGCATTTT
.,.,TRBV28,TRBJ2-1,CASTVQGLNEQFF,TGTGCCAGCACGGTACAGGGTTTAAATGAGCAGTTCTTC
.,.,TRBV12-3/TRBV12-4,TRBJ1-2,CASSLRAGDGYTF,TGTGCCAGCAGTCTTAGGGCAGGGGATGGCTACACCTTC
.,TRBD2,TRBV2,TRBJ2-7,CASSGLSGGPTYEQYF,TGTGCCAGCAGTGGCCTTAGCGGGGGGCCGACCTACGAGCAGTACTTC
once,TRBD1,TRBV2,TRBJ1-6,CASMRTGTGHSPLHF,TGTGCCAGCATGAGGACAGGGACGGGTCATTCACCCCTCCACTTT
.,.,TRBV27,TRBJ2-3,CASSLYGDTQYF,TGTGCCAGCAGTTTATACGGGGATACGCAGTATTTT
.,.,TRBV4-3,TRBJ2-3,CASSPTASGTGSSTDTQYF,TGCGCCAGCAGCCCCACCGCTAGCGGGACAGGTTCTAGCACAGATACGCAGTATTTT
.,TRBD2,TRBV5-6,TRBJ2-1,CASSPGGLPREQFF,TGTGCCAGCAGCCCGGGGGGTCTCCCGCGTGAGCAGTTCTTC
.,.,TRBV9,TRBJ1-2,CASGGKLPNYGYTF,TGTGCCAGCGGCGGAAAGCTCCCTAACTATGGCTACACCTTC
.,.,TRBV3-1/TRBV3-2,TRBJ1-4,CASSPRWRDEKLFF,TGTGCCAGCAGCCCGCGGTGGAGAGATGAAAAACTGTTTTTT
.,TRBD1,TRBV5-1,TRBJ2-5,CASSMGQGATETQYF,TGCGCCAGCAGCATGGGACAGGGGGCGACAGAGACCCAGTACTTC
.,.,TRBV7-6,TRBJ1-1,CASSSRGRGDTEAFF,TGTGCCAGCAGCTCCCGTGGCAGGGGTGACACTGAAGCTTTCTTT
once,.,TRBV15,TRBJ2-1,CATSSNSYNEQFF,TGTGCCACCAGCAGTAACTCCTACAATGAGCAGTTCTTC
once,.,TRBV6-5,TRBJ1-3,CASRASSNTIYF,TGTGCCAGCAGGGCTAGCTCAAACACCATATATTTT
.,.,TRBV12-5,TRBJ2-1,CASGLPGQSSYNEQFF,TGTGCTAGTGGTTTACCCGGACAGAGCTCCTACAATGAGCAGTTCTTC
.,TRBD2,TRBV13,TRBJ2-3,CASTTSGGSTDTQYF,TGTGCCAGCACCACGAGCGGGGGAAGCACAGATACGCAGTATTTT
.,.,TRBV19,TRBJ1-6,CASRSTGLNSPLHF,TGTGCCAGTAGGAGTACGGGACTCAATTCACCCCTCCACTTT
.,TRBD2,TRBV27,TRBJ2-1,CASSLPGLAGGEQFF,TGTGCCAGCAGTTTACCGGGACTAGCGGGAGGGGAGCAGTTCTTC
.,TRBD1,TRBV5-1,TRBJ2-3,CASSAGTGSTDTQYF,TGCGCCAGCAGCGCTGGGACAGGGAGCACAGATACGCAGTATTTT
.,.,TRBV9,TRBJ1-5,CASSVDLAGQPQHF,TGTGCCAGCAGCGTAGACCTAGCGGGGCAGCCCCAGCATTTT
.,.,TRBV7-2,TRBJ1-5,CASSFSGGYNQPQHF,TGTGCCAGCAGTTTTAGTGGGGGGTACAATCAGCCCCAGCATTTT